The 2 T cell receptor beta chains listed next were all sequenced from one sample in a study of molecular identifiers for immune sequencing clone quantification. TCRdb re-derived calls from the PCR reads in MiXCR, one entry per CDR3 protein. The data contain about 320,000 distinct CDR3 sequences, about 21% of them singletons. The material sequenced was naive CD8+ T cells from blood, with Jurkat cell RNA spiked in. The subset here: FACS-sorted CD8+CD4-CCR7+CD45RA+ naive T cells. The receptors originated from a human donor in good health. Some libraries in this study had Jurkat cell RNA spiked in.

This clonotype was detected many times. J is TRBJ2-3 and V is TRBV9; D may be TRBD1 or TRBD2 (5 bases each). The CDR3 extends over 15 amino acids. The germline V and J ends were trimmed by 0 bases and 6 bases, with 14 bases remaining between them. Per the germline V gene, CDR1 is SGDLS and CDR2 is YYNGEE. CDR3 sequence: CASSVDTSEGDTQYF. The CDR3 region has the DNA TGTGCCAGCAGCGTAGATACCAGCGAGGGGGATACGCAGTATTTT.

This clonotype was seen repeatedly, ten times or more. The chain couples TRBV19 to TRBJ2-3; no reliable D call. Between the trimmed V and J ends, which lost 5 bases and 5 bases, there was a span of 11 bases. Germline V gene lookup returns CDR1 LNHDA and CDR2 SQIVND (reference sequence). The CDR3 has 13 amino acids. The CDR3 DNA is TGTGCCAGTAGTTACTACCACCTAGATACGCAGTATTTT. It translates to CASSYYHLDTQYF.